This passage covers 10 T cell receptor beta chains from one sample sequenced in a study of T cells in Graves' hyperthyroidism and ophthalmopathy (dated 2019 in TCRdb). Library creation used multiplex PCR. TCRdb names Illumina HiSeq 2000 as the instrument used. The TCR beta CDR3 regions were amplified from the RNA transcripts. The first round of RT-PCR for the TCR CDR3 was performed with the HTBI primer set and the Qiagen OneStep RT-PCR kit. TCRdb trimmed the raw reads at Q25, called clones with MiXCR and kept productive beta chains. A single entry per CDR3 protein holds the most common genes and DNA from its merged rows. Present in this sample are about 350,000 distinct CDR3 sequences, 15% to 20% of which were seen just once. The top ten hold 3.5% to 4% of the sample. Sample: blood. The receptors originated from a woman aged 18-29 years with Graves' hyperthyroidism.

This clonotype has a count of ten or more. J is TRBJ1-1 and V is TRBV6-2 or TRBV6-3; no clear D. This CDR3 comprises 14 residues. V was shortened by 2 bases and J by 4 bases, with 11 bases between the two germline ends. The germline gives CDR1 MNHEY, CDR2 SVGEGT. The CDR3 sequence: CASSYPRRATEAFF. As DNA, the CDR3 is TGTGCCAGCAGTTACCCTCGGAGGGCCACTGAAGCTTTCTTT.

There are many counts of this clonotype. The chain employs TRBV19 and TRBJ1-1; D uncertain. The CDR3 runs 14 residues. V gave up 5 bases and J gave up 1 base, with 11 bases separating them. CDR1 and CDR2 (germline): LNHDA, SQIVND (reference sequence). CDR3 sequence reads: CASSPPRANTEAFF. CDR3 DNA: TGTGCCAGTAGTCCTCCGAGGGCGAACACTGAAGCTTTCTTT.

This clonotype was counted only a few times. The J gene is TRBJ2-4, the V gene TRBV5-1, with D possibly TRBD1 on 11 matching bases. V was pared by 4 bases and J by 0 bases, with 29 bases between. The CDR3 sequence is 21 residues long. CDR1 and CDR2 (germline): SGHRS, YFSETQ. CDR3 amino acids: CASSGDRGTRTSGLAKNIQYF. As DNA, the CDR3 is TGCGCCAGCAGCGGGGACAGGGGGACTAGGACTAGCGGTCTAGCCAAAAACATTCAGTACTTC.

This clonotype was detected many times. The chain carries TRBV6-2 or TRBV6-3 and TRBJ2-3; 12 nucleotides align to TRBD2. J lost 2 bases, V lost 6 bases, and 3 bases had no gene match. The germline V gene encodes CDR1 MNHEY and CDR2 SVGEGT. The CDR3 has 15 residues. CDR3 region: CASRGLAGDTDTQYF. CDR3 coding DNA: TGTGCCAGCAGGGGACTAGCGGGCGACACAGATACGCAGTATTTT.

This clonotype turned up a few times. V gene TRBV4-1 combines with J gene TRBJ1-2, with D possibly being TRBD1 (5 bases). Trimming left V 2 bases short and J 6 bases short, with 13 bases between. Germline V lookup: CDR1 MGHRA, CDR2 YSYEKL. CDR3 length: 14 amino acids. The CDR3 protein is CASSQWQGSDGYTF. For the CDR3, the DNA is TGCGCCAGCAGCCAATGGCAGGGTTCAGATGGCTACACCTTC.

This clonotype occurred many times. This sequence joins TRBV6-4 and TRBJ1-6; the match to TRBD1 covers 7 bases. The CDR3 is 22 residues long. Trimming cost V 5 bases and J 0 bases; bases outside gene matches: 22. CDR1 is MRHNA and CDR2 is SNTAGT in the germline V gene. CDR3 nucleotide sequence: TGTGCCAGCAGTCTTGTCCTAGTGGGACAGAGGCCCAAACTCTCCTATAATTCACCCCTCCACTTT. Translating gives CASSLVLVGQRPKLSYNSPLHF.

This clonotype was detected many times. A single base separates this from a much larger clone, so it may be a read error. The chain has TRBV12-3 or TRBV12-4 and TRBJ1-1; no firm D call. The V end was cut by 3 bases, the J end by 6 bases, with 11 bases between. This CDR3 contains 13 residues. CDR3 nucleotide sequence: TGTGCCAGCAGTTTCCAGGTGAGGGCTGAAGCTTTCTTT. This codes for CASSFQVRAEAFF.

This clonotype has a count of ten or more. This CDR3 is CASSYGRGETQYF. The CDR3 DNA reads TGTGCCAGCAGTTACGGGCGGGGGGAGACCCAGTACTTC. The rearrangement joins TRBV6-5 to TRBJ2-5; 7 nucleotides match TRBD2. The CDR3 length is 13 residues. V lost 2 bases, J lost 5 bases, and 2 bases stayed unmatched. Germline CDR1 MNHEY, CDR2 SVGAGI.

This clonotype was observed many times. This chain links TRBV2 with TRBJ1-2, with D perhaps TRBD1 (5 bases). CDR3 length: 12 amino acids. Germline CDR1 is SNHLY and CDR2 is FYNNEI. The V end was cut by 5 bases, the J end by 3 bases, with 7 bases between. The CDR3 sequence: CASSTGYYGYTF. The CDR3 DNA sequence: TGTGCCAGCAGTACAGGCTACTATGGCTACACCTTC.

This clonotype was counted at least ten times. The chain uses TRBV2 and TRBJ2-5; D possibly corresponds to TRBD2 (5 bases). Looked up from germline, CDR1 is SNHLY and CDR2 is FYNNEI. The CDR3 is made up of 15 amino acids. With 4 bases removed from V and 2 bases from J, the gap between germline ends came to 14 bases. The CDR3 here is CASSGRSGLQETQYF. CDR3 DNA: TGTGCCAGCAGTGGGAGGTCAGGCCTACAAGAGACCCAGTACTTC. Complete variable domain (other parts from reference TRBV2 and TRBJ2-5): EPEVTQTPSHQVTQMGQEVILRCVPISNHLYFYWYRQILGQKVEFLVSFYNNEISEKSEIFDDQFSVERPDGSNFTLKIRSTKLEDSAMYFCASSGRSGLQETQYFGPGTRLLVL.